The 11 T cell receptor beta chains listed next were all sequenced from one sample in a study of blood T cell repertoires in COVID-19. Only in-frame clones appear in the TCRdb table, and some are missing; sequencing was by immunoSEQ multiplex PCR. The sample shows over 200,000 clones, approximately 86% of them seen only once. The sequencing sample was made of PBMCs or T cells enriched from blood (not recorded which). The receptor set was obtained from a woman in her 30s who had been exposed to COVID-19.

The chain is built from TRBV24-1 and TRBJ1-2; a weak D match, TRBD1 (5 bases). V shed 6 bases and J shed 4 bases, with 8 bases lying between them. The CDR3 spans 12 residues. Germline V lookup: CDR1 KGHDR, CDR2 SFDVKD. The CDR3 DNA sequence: TGTGCCACCAGTCAGGGCACCTATGGCTACACCTTC. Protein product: CATSQGTYGYTF.

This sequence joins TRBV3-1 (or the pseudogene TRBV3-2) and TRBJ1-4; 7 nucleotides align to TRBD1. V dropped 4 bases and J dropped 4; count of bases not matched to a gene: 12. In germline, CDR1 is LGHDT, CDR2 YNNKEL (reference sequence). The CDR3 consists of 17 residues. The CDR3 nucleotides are TGTGCCAGCAGCCGATCCCGGACAGGCGGAAATAATGAAAAACTGTTTTTT. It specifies CASSRSRTGGNNEKLFF.

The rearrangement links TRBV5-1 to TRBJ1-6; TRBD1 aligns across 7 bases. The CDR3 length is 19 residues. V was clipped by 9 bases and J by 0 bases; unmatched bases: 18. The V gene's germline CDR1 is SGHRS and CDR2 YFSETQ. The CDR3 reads CANSLPGQPLSSYNSPLHF. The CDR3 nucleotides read TGCGCCAACAGTCTACCGGGACAGCCGTTGAGCTCCTATAATTCACCCCTCCACTTT.

Here the CDR3 reads CASSEGRTSGEETQYF. CDR3 sequence (DNA): TGTGCCAGCAGCGAGGGGAGGACTAGCGGGGAAGAGACCCAGTACTTC. The rearrangement links TRBV9 to TRBJ2-5, with 12 bases identical to TRBD2. This CDR3 comprises 16 residues. Trimming at V came to 3 bases and at J to 3 bases, leaving 6 bases not matched to a gene. In germline, CDR1 is SGDLS, CDR2 YYNGEE.

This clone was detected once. As DNA, the CDR3 is TGTGCCAGCAGTGACTGGCAGAAGCAGCCCCAGCATTTT. Amino acid sequence: CASSDWQKQPQHF. V and J are TRBV2 and TRBJ1-5, with no clear D. The CDR3 is 13 residues long. Germline lookup yields CDR1 SNHLY and CDR2 FYNNEI. The V gene lost 3 bases and the J gene lost 7 bases, with 10 bases spanning the gap.

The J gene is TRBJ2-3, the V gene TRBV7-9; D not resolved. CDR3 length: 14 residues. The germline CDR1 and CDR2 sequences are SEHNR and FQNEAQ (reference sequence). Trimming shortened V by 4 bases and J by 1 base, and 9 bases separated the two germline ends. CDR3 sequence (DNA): TGTGCCAGCAGCTCGGAACGGGGCACAGATACGCAGTATTTT. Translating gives CASSSERGTDTQYF.

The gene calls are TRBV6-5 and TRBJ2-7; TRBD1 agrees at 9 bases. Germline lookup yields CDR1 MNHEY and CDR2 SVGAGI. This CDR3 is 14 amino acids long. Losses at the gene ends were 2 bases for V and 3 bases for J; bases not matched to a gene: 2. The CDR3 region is CASSYGQGSYEQYF. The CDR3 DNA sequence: TGTGCCAGCAGTTACGGACAGGGGAGCTACGAGCAGTACTTC.

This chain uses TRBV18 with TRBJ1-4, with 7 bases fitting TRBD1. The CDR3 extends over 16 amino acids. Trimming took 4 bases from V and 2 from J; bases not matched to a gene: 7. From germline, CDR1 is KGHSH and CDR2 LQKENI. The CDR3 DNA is TGTGCCAGCTCACTTGGCCTAGGGGGCACTAATGAAAAACTGTTTTTT. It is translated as CASSLGLGGTNEKLFF.

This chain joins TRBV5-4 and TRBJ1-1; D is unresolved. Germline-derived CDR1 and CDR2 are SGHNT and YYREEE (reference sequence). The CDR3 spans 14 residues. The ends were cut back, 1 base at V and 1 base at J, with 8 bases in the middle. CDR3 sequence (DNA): TGTGCCAGCAGCTTGACAGTGAAGAACACTGAAGCTTTCTTT. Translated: CASSLTVKNTEAFF.

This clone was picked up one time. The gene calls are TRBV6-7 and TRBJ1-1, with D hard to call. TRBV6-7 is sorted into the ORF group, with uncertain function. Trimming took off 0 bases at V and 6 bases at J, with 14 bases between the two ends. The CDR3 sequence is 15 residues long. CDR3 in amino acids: CASSYSAGRNPEAFF. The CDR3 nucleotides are TGTGCCAGCAGTTACTCGGCGGGGAGAAATCCTGAAGCTTTCTTT.

The CDR3 coding sequence is TGTGCCAGCAGCTTAGAGAGTTTTCAGCCCCAGCATTTT. It translates to CASSLESFQPQHF. The rearrangement joins TRBV7-6 to TRBJ1-5; the D is unclear. The CDR3 spans 13 residues. The germline V gene encodes CDR1 SGHVS and CDR2 FNYEAQ. Trimming shortened V by 1 base and J by 6 bases, and 7 bases separated the two germline ends. Drawing the rest from reference TRBV7-6 and TRBJ1-5, the complete variable domain is GAGVSQSPRYKVTKRGQDVALRCDPISGHVSLYWYRQALGQGPEFLTYFNYEAQQDKSGLPNDRFSAERPEGSISTLTIQRTEQRDSAMYRCASSLESFQPQHFGDGTRLSIL.